The next 26 T cell receptor beta chains were all read from a single sample in a study of T cell responses to AZD1222 COVID-19 vaccine. The data were produced by immunoSEQ multiplex PCR, yet TCRdb's version contains in-frame clones alone and is incomplete. The data contain over 120,000 clones, about 93% of them singletons. Sequenced material: peripheral blood, taken on day 0 of AZD1222 vaccination. The origin of the receptors is an adult in good health.

The chain links TRBV25-1 to TRBJ2-2, with no clear D. The CDR3 sequence is 14 residues long. The germline V and J ends were trimmed by 5 bases and 5 bases, with 12 bases remaining between them. From germline, CDR1 is MGHDK and CDR2 SYGVNS. The CDR3 DNA sequence: TGTGCCAGCAGTTTGGGTGGTGGGACCGGGGAGCTGTTTTTT. Protein: CASSLGGGTGELFF.

The chain carries TRBV6-5 and TRBJ1-3; D is perhaps TRBD1 (5 bases). V lost 2 bases to trimming and J lost 0 bases, with 11 bases between them. The germline CDR1 and CDR2 sequences are MNHEY and SVGAGI. The CDR3 spans 16 residues. CDR3 bases: TGTGCCAGCAGTTACAAAACAGGAAACTCTGGAAACACCATATATTTT. Its translation: CASSYKTGNSGNTIYF.

The chain joins TRBV11-3 to TRBJ1-4, with TRBD1 as a possible D gene (5 bases). V lost 0 bases and J lost 0, with 14 bases in between. From germline, CDR1 is SGHNT and CDR2 YENEEA. The CDR3 runs to 18 residues. The CDR3 loop is CASSLEGAPVATNEKLFF. CDR3 in DNA: TGTGCCAGCAGCTTAGAAGGGGCCCCCGTTGCAACTAATGAAAAACTGTTTTTT.

This clone appeared once. The genes are TRBV6-5 and TRBJ2-7; TRBD1 matches 9 bases. The CDR3 is made up of 15 amino acids. The germline V gene encodes CDR1 MNHEY and CDR2 SVGAGI. With V trimmed by 6 bases and J by 2 bases, 8 bases remained unmatched. The CDR3 coding sequence is TGTGCCAGCAGCGCTCCGGGACAGGGACCCTACGAGCAGTACTTC. It is translated as CASSAPGQGPYEQYF.

The chain carries TRBV6-6 and TRBJ1-5; D perhaps matches TRBD1 (5 bases). The CDR3 loop spans 16 amino acids. The germline V gene encodes CDR1 MNHNY and CDR2 SVGAGI (reference sequence). Trimming cost V 2 bases and J 1 base, with 12 bases left between them. The CDR3 sequence: CASSYVKRGSNQPQHF. The DNA of the CDR3 is TGTGCCAGCAGTTACGTGAAGAGGGGAAGCAATCAGCCCCAGCATTTT.

V gene TRBV28 combines with J gene TRBJ2-3, with 8 bases aligning to TRBD2. In germline, CDR1 is MDHEN, CDR2 SYDVKM. Trimming took 5 bases from V and 4 from J; bases not matched to a gene: 17. This CDR3 has 18 residues. The CDR3 DNA reads as TGTGCCAGCAGTCCTAGATCACTAGCGGTCGAAGTCCCAGATACGCAGTATTTT. This encodes CASSPRSLAVEVPDTQYF.

This clone was detected a few times. The V gene is TRBV5-5, the J gene TRBJ2-7; D is perhaps TRBD2 (6 bases). The CDR3 length is 13 residues. Deletions cut 4 bases from V and 9 bases from J, with 17 bases between. Germline CDR1 is SGHKS and CDR2 is YYEKEE (reference sequence). The CDR3 is CASSAGGAKGQYF. CDR3 in DNA: TGTGCCAGCAGCGCCGGGGGAGCGAAAGGGCAGTACTTC.

This clone appeared once. The chain uses TRBV9 and TRBJ2-7; possible D gene TRBD1, 6 bases. The CDR3 covers 14 residues. V was cut by 0 bases and J by 3 bases, with 10 bases left in between. The germline V gene encodes CDR1 SGDLS and CDR2 YYNGEE. The CDR3 DNA sequence: TGTGCCAGCAGCGTAGGGGACACACACTACGAGCAGTACTTC. Its translation: CASSVGDTHYEQYF.

The chain links TRBV7-9 to TRBJ1-2; D is perhaps TRBD1 (6 bases). The CDR3 length is 15 residues. CDR1 is SEHNR, CDR2 FQNEAQ, per germline (reference sequence). V lost 1 base and J 4 bases, leaving 13 bases between the germline ends. The CDR3 protein is CASSLEPGAVYGYTF. The CDR3 coding sequence is TGTGCCAGCAGCTTAGAGCCGGGGGCTGTCTATGGCTACACCTTC.

The rearrangement links TRBV14 to TRBJ2-1; D remains unclear. CDR3 length: 14 amino acids. V lost 4 bases to trimming and J lost 3 bases, with 10 bases between them. The germline V gene has CDR1 SGHDN and CDR2 FVKESK. CDR3 amino acids: CASSPRVLYNEQFF. The CDR3 nucleotides read TGTGCCAGCAGCCCCCGGGTTCTCTACAATGAGCAGTTCTTC.

V and J are TRBV19 and TRBJ2-3; TRBD1 is a possible D gene (5 bases). Germline V gene lookup returns CDR1 LNHDA and CDR2 SQIVND (reference sequence). This CDR3 has 15 residues. The V and J ends lost 1 base and 1 base respectively, with 9 bases between them. The CDR3 DNA is TGTGCCAGTAGTATAGGAACCAGGGGCACAGATACGCAGTATTTT. Amino acids: CASSIGTRGTDTQYF.

The gene calls are TRBV14 and TRBJ2-2; D possibly corresponds to TRBD1 (6 bases). The V gene lost 10 bases and the J gene lost 5 bases, with 14 bases spanning the gap. The germline gives CDR1 SGHDN, CDR2 FVKESK. CDR3 length: 13 amino acids. CDR3: CATRGFRTGELFF. In DNA form, the CDR3 reads TGTGCCACCAGGGGTTTCCGGACCGGGGAGCTGTTTTTT.

The CDR3 spells CASSLSAGFGKLFF. CDR3 DNA sequence: TGTGCCAGCAGCCTATCAGCCGGCTTCGGAAAACTGTTTTTT. V is TRBV3-1 (or the pseudogene TRBV3-2) and J is TRBJ1-4; unclear D gene. This CDR3 has 14 residues. Trimming removed 4 bases from V and 10 bases from J, with 16 bases in between. Germline CDR1 is LGHDT and CDR2 is YNNKEL (reference sequence).

The V call is TRBV5-6, the J call TRBJ1-4; perhaps TRBD1 as D (5 bases). V shed 4 bases and J shed 7 bases, with 20 bases lying between them. The CDR3 has 16 residues. CDR1 and CDR2 from the germline V gene are SGHDT and YYEEEE. DNA for the CDR3: TGTGCCAGCAGCCTAGGCGGGGGTAAGCTAGGTGAAAAACTGTTTTTT. Encoded protein: CASSLGGGKLGEKLFF.

The chain carries TRBV2 and TRBJ1-1; tentatively, D is TRBD1 (5 bases). Germline V gene sequence: CDR1 SNHLY, CDR2 FYNNEI. This CDR3 has 14 residues. Deletions cut 4 bases from V and 2 bases from J, with 11 bases between. CDR3 region: CASSVTDYNTEAFF. CDR3 DNA: TGTGCCAGCAGTGTGACAGACTATAACACTGAAGCTTTCTTT.

This chain connects TRBV10-3 to TRBJ1-4; D is possibly TRBD1 (5 bases). Germline V CDR1 and CDR2: ENHRY, SYGVKD. V lost 9 bases to trimming and J lost 2 bases, with 10 bases between them. The CDR3 is made up of 13 amino acids. As DNA, the CDR3 is TGTGCCATGAGGGGTTCGACTAATGAAAAACTGTTTTTT. Protein product: CAMRGSTNEKLFF.

This clone was observed once. The rearrangement joins TRBV3-1 (or the pseudogene TRBV3-2) to TRBJ2-1, with 14 bases aligning to TRBD2. Germline CDR1 LGHDT, CDR2 YNNKEL (reference sequence). The CDR3 contains 15 residues. Unmatched junction bases numbered 7, after V lost 7 bases and J lost 8 bases. The CDR3 DNA reads TGTGCCAGCACCCAGGGACTAGCGGGAGTCTATGAGCAGTTCTTC. Its translation is CASTQGLAGVYEQFF.

This chain joins TRBV12-3 or TRBV12-4 and TRBJ1-2; no definite D call. The CDR3 is made up of 13 amino acids. Trimming left V 9 bases short and J 9 bases short, with 20 bases between. The CDR3 loop reads CASSTGRLPRYTF. For the CDR3, the DNA is TGTGCCAGTTCCACGGGGAGACTACCACGCTACACCTTC.

The rearrangement links TRBV7-3 to TRBJ2-7, with 11 nucleotides matching TRBD2. J gave up 7 bases and V 4 bases, and 3 bases lay outside the gene matches. Per the germline V gene, CDR1 is SGHTA and CDR2 is FQGTGA. The CDR3 has 13 residues. The CDR3 here is CASSSLAGGEQYF. The CDR3 nucleotides are TGTGCCAGCAGCTCCTTAGCGGGAGGGGAGCAGTACTTC. Using reference TRBV7-3 and TRBJ2-7 for the parts outside the CDR3, the full variable domain is GAGVSQTPSNKVTEKGKYVELRCDPISGHTALYWYRQSLGQGPEFLIYFQGTGAADDSGLPNDRFFAVRPEGSVSTLKIQRTERGDSAVYLCASSSLAGGEQYFGPGTRLTVT.

The V and J genes are TRBV7-3 and TRBJ1-3, with D maybe TRBD1 (6 bases). This CDR3 has 15 residues. V lost 7 bases to trimming and J lost 4 bases, with 17 bases between them. Germline V lookup: CDR1 SGHTA, CDR2 FQGTGA. The DNA for the CDR3 is TGTGCCAGCACCCAAGTGGGGGGCGAAGGAAACACCATATATTTT. It specifies CASTQVGGEGNTIYF.

V usage is TRBV27 and J usage is TRBJ2-3, with TRBD1 matching over 10 bases. Looked up from germline, CDR1 is MNHEY and CDR2 is SMNVEV (reference sequence). Trimming at V came to 3 bases and at J to 5 bases, leaving 8 bases not matched to a gene. The CDR3 runs to 16 residues. CDR3 in DNA: TGTGCCAGCAGTTTTGGACAGGGGGTTGAAGGAGATACGCAGTATTTT. It is translated as CASSFGQGVEGDTQYF.

This sequence joins TRBV19 and TRBJ2-1; D is possibly TRBD2 (7 bases). CDR3 size: 11 residues. CDR1 is LNHDA, CDR2 SQIVND, per germline (reference sequence). The V end was cut by 9 bases, the J end by 12 bases, with 15 bases between. The CDR3 DNA reads TGTGCCAGCGGCTTCCGGGGGGCGCAGTTCTTC. As protein: CASGFRGAQFF.

The chain carries TRBV2 and TRBJ2-1; 16 bases are shared with TRBD2. Germline loops: CDR1 SNHLY, CDR2 FYNNEI. The CDR3 is 13 amino acids. J gave up 7 bases and V 9 bases, and 0 bases lay outside the gene matches. The CDR3 nucleotides are TGTGCCAGGGGACTAGCGGGGGGGAATGAGCAGTTCTTC. Its protein is CARGLAGGNEQFF. The entire variable domain, with the rest obtained from reference TRBV2 and TRBJ2-1, is as follows: EPEVTQTPSHQVTQMGQEVILRCVPISNHLYFYWYRQILGQKVEFLVSFYNNEISEKSEIFDDQFSVERPDGSNFTLKIRSTKLEDSAMYFCARGLAGGNEQFFGPGTRLTVL.

This chain connects TRBV10-1 to TRBJ2-7, with 8 positions matching TRBD1. The CDR3 loop spans 15 amino acids. With V trimmed by 7 bases and J by 0 bases, 8 bases remained unmatched. Germline V gene lookup returns CDR1 WNHNN and CDR2 SYGVQD (reference sequence). This CDR3 is CASTPSGQDSYEQYF. The CDR3 DNA reads TGCGCCAGCACGCCCTCGGGACAGGACTCCTACGAGCAGTACTTC.

This clone is a singleton in its sample. The J gene is TRBJ1-1, the V gene TRBV30; 7 positions match TRBD1. J gave up 3 bases and V 5 bases, and 15 bases lay outside the gene matches. CDR1 is GTSNPN and CDR2 is SVGIG in the germline V gene (reference sequence). CDR3 length: 16 residues. The CDR3: CAWGTQQGLRYTEAFF. For the CDR3, the DNA is TGTGCCTGGGGGACCCAACAGGGGTTACGTTACACTGAAGCTTTCTTT.

This clone occurred once. The chain joins TRBV12-3 or TRBV12-4 to TRBJ1-2; D is uncertain. V was cut by 2 bases and J by 4 bases, with 8 bases left in between. The CDR3 is 13 residues long. The CDR3 sequence is CASSLSDVYGYTF. CDR3 DNA sequence: TGTGCCAGCAGTTTATCGGATGTCTATGGCTACACCTTC.